This T cell receptor (beta chain) was obtained from a study of CD8+ T cells in alopecia areata. As for the study in general: Twice daily, treated patients received 5 to 10 mg of oral tofacitinib. The authors scored treated patients' severity by affected scalp percentage. Study-wide results and caveats: On tofacitinib, scalp clonality and expanded CD8+ clones among top 100 fell significantly.

Following RNA extraction, reverse transcription yielded cDNA that acted as the sequencing template. Generated by immunoSEQ multiplex PCR, the TCRdb table keeps only in-frame clones and is missing some. The top ten hold approximately 1.4% of the sample, which has about 200,000 clones, about three fifths seen once. The CDR3 has 12 amino acids. CDR1 and CDR2 (germline): SQVTM, ANQGSEA. V shed 8 bases and J shed 2 bases, with 13 bases lying between them. Noted treatment: oral pan-JAK inhibitor, 5-10 mg twice daily. Collected material from alopecia areata patients comprised lesional scalp punch biopsies and peripheral blood. A remark on this clone: Its target is unknown.

The V gene is TRBV29-1, the J gene TRBJ2-7; D possibly corresponds to TRBD1 (6 bases). Sequenced material: CD4+ T cells sorted from blood, taken around week 49, from a patient treated with tofacitinib. The TCR originated in a human donor with alopecia areata. The DNA of the CDR3 is TGCAGCACCAGGACAGAGACCTACGAGCAGTACTTC. Translated, it gives CSTRTETYEQYF.